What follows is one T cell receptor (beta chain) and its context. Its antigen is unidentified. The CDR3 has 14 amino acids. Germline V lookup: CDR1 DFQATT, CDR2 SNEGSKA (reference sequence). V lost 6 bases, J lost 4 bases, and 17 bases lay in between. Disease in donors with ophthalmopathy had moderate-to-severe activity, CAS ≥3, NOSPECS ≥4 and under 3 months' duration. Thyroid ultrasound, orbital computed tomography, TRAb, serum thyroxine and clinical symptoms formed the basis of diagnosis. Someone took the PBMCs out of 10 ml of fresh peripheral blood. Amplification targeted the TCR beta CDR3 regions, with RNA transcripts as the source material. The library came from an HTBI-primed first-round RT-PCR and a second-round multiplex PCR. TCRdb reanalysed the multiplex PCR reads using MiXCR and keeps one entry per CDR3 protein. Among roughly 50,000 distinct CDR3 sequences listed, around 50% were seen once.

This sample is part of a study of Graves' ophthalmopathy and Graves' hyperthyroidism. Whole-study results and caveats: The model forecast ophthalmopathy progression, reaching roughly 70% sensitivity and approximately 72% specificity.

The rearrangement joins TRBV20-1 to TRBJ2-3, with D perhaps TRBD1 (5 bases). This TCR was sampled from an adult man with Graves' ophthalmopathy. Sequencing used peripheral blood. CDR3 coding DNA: TGCAGTGCACCACCCCAAAGGGGCGCAGATACGCAGTATTTT. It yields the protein CSAPPQRGADTQYF.